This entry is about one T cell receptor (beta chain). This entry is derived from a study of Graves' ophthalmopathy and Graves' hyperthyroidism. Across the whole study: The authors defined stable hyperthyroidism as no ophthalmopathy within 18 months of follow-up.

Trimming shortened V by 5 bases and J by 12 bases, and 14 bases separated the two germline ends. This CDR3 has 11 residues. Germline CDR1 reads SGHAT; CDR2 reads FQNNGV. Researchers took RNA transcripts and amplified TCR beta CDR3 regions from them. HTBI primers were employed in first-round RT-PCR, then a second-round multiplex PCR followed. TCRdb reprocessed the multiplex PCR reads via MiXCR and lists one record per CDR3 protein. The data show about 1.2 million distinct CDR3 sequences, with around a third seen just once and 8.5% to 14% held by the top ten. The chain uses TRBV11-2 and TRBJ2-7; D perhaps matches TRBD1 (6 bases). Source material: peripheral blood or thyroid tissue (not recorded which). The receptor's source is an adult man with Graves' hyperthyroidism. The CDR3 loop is CASSLPGGPYF. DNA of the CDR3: TGTGCCAGCAGCCTACCTGGGGGCCCGTACTTC.